This TCR beta chain stems from a study of human T cells and chemical hapten exposure. Indicated time point: patch test 2, 6 weeks after DPC sensitization. As to treatment: therapeutic diphenylcyclopropenone sensitization with weekly scalp DPC. TCRdb re-analysed the RACE reads in MiXCR, keeping a single row per CDR3 protein. This sample yields tens of thousands of distinct CDR3 sequences, of which roughly a tenth are seen a single time; 2.5% belongs to the top ten. V lost 2 bases and J lost 0, with 7 bases in between. The V gene's germline CDR1 is ENHRY and CDR2 SYGVKD. The CDR3 consists of 14 residues.

The sequencing used whole blood, collected in connection with sensitization to the hapten diphenylcyclopropenone (DPC). V and J are TRBV10-3 and TRBJ1-1; D perhaps matches TRBD1 (6 bases). The clonotype originates from a woman aged 30 to 39 with alopecia areata. Some clones in this sample may be carry-over from other donors' samples. The CDR3 region has the DNA TGTGCCATCAGTGAGGGACAGTTGAACACTGAAGCTTTCTTT. It yields the protein CAISEGQLNTEAFF.